This paragraph covers one T cell receptor (beta chain) sequence. Its cognate antigen is unknown. This sample stems from a study of CD8 T cells in ankylosing spondylitis. Study-wide results and limits: Disease-linked clones were reportedly significantly enriched in matched ankylosing spondylitis synovial fluid.

Germline CDR1 ENHRY, CDR2 SYGVKD. CDR3 length equals 14 residues. Trimming pared 6 bases from V and 4 bases from J, leaving 14 bases between. TCRdb processed the 5' RACE reads anew with MiXCR; each CDR3 protein has one entry. Of 100,000 or so distinct CDR3 sequences detected, approximately 25% appear once; the ten largest clones hold over 9%. The sequence came from a male donor with ankylosing spondylitis. The chain links TRBV10-3 to TRBJ2-3; tentatively, D is TRBD1 or TRBD2 (5 bases each). Sequencing was done on a sample of synovial fluid, either unsorted or a sorted T cell fraction (not recorded which). In nucleotides, the CDR3 is TGTGCCATCAGGGGGACCCGAGACGCAGATACGCAGTATTTT. Protein product: CAIRGTRDADTQYF.